The 29 T cell receptor beta chains below were found in one sample sequenced in a study of blood T cell repertoires in COVID-19. TCRdb's copy holds only in-frame clones and misses some; the assay was immunoSEQ multiplex PCR. Of fewer than 500,000 clones listed, roughly 85% are singletons. Source material: peripheral blood. The receptors originated from a woman in her twenties or thirties with active or convalescent COVID-19.

This sequence joins TRBV2 and TRBJ2-7, with 10 bases fitting TRBD2. Per germline, CDR1 SNHLY and CDR2 FYNNEI. With V trimmed by 10 bases and J by 1 base, 19 bases remained unmatched. The CDR3 is 18 residues long. In DNA, the CDR3 is TGTGCCATCACCGGATGGAAAGCGGGAGGGCCGATTTCCTACGAGCAGTACTTC. This translates into CAITGWKAGGPISYEQYF.

DNA of the CDR3: TGTGCCAGCAGCCAAGATGGGACTATAGCCAAAAACATTCAGTACTTC. It is translated as CASSQDGTIAKNIQYF. V usage is TRBV3-1 (or the pseudogene TRBV3-2) and J usage is TRBJ2-4; TRBD2 agrees at 7 bases. The CDR3 extends over 16 amino acids. V trimming: 0 bases; J trimming: 0 bases; junction bases outside the gene matches: 2. Per germline, CDR1 LGHDT and CDR2 YNNKEL (reference sequence).

The V call is TRBV30, the J call TRBJ2-3; 9 bases align to TRBD1. CDR1 and CDR2 from the germline V gene are GTSNPN and SVGIG (reference sequence). This CDR3 has 12 residues. V trimming: 5 bases; J trimming: 7 bases; junction bases outside the gene matches: 4. The DNA of the CDR3 is TGTGCCTGGGGGGGGACAGGGAATACGCAGTATTTT. It specifies CAWGGTGNTQYF.

This sequence joins TRBV3-1 (or the pseudogene TRBV3-2) and TRBJ2-1; 7 positions match TRBD2. Germline assignment: CDR1 LGHDT and CDR2 YNNKEL (reference sequence). The CDR3 is 16 amino acids. The V and J ends lost 4 bases and 2 bases, in that order; junction bases with no gene match: 8. The CDR3 nucleotides read TGTGCCAGCAGCCCCCCGGGTGCGGGAGCCTACAATGAGCAGTTCTTC. Translation gives CASSPPGAGAYNEQFF.

V and J are TRBV5-1 and TRBJ1-1; TRBD1 matches 7 bases. The ends lost 0 bases at V and 4 bases at J; junction bases unmatched: 6. This CDR3 spans 15 amino acids. The germline V gene encodes CDR1 SGHRS and CDR2 YFSETQ. CDR3 sequence: CASSLGTGDRTEAFF. Written as DNA, the CDR3 is TGCGCCAGCAGCTTGGGGACAGGAGATCGCACTGAAGCTTTCTTT.

The V gene is TRBV5-1, the J gene TRBJ2-3; unclear D gene. The CDR3 loop spans 14 amino acids. Germline V gene sequence: CDR1 SGHRS, CDR2 YFSETQ. The V gene lost 0 bases and the J gene lost 0 bases, with 5 bases spanning the gap. The CDR3 coding sequence is TGCGCCAGCAGCTTGGGGCGGAGCACAGATACGCAGTATTTT. It codes for CASSLGRSTDTQYF.

V gene TRBV27 combines with J gene TRBJ1-1, with a possible D match to TRBD1 (6 bases). Trimming shortened V by 9 bases and J by 1 base, and 12 bases separated the two germline ends. The CDR3 length is 13 residues. Per the germline V gene, CDR1 is MNHEY and CDR2 is SMNVEV (reference sequence). The chain's CDR3 is CASTDSENTEAFF. The CDR3 region has the DNA TGTGCCAGTACGGACAGTGAGAACACTGAAGCTTTCTTT.

The chain combines TRBV9 with TRBJ2-1, with 11 bases aligning to TRBD2. V was pared by 3 bases and J by 1 base, with 6 bases of the junction left unmatched. The CDR3 has 17 residues. Germline V gene sequence: CDR1 SGDLS, CDR2 YYNGEE. CDR3 residues: CASSDPLAGGSYNEQFF. DNA of the CDR3: TGTGCCAGCAGCGACCCGTTAGCGGGAGGGTCCTACAATGAGCAGTTCTTC.

The V call is TRBV19, the J call TRBJ2-3, with a tentative D call TRBD2 (7 bases). CDR3 length equals 14 residues. CDR1 and CDR2 from the germline V gene are LNHDA and SQIVND (reference sequence). Trimming removed 7 bases from V and 2 bases from J, with 13 bases in between. This CDR3 reads CASMEGGTTDTQYF. DNA for the CDR3: TGTGCCAGTATGGAGGGGGGGACCACAGATACGCAGTATTTT.

The table lists this clone with a count of one. This chain links TRBV29-1 with TRBJ2-1; D is undetermined. The germline CDR1 and CDR2 sequences are SQVTM and ANQGSEA. V was pared by 3 bases and J by 3 bases, with 9 bases between. This CDR3 has 13 residues. The CDR3 DNA reads TGCAGCGTTGAGGTCAGTCACTACAATGAGCAGTTCTTC. Translated, it gives CSVEVSHYNEQFF.

The chain employs TRBV7-9 and TRBJ1-2; 8 bases agree with TRBD1. The germline CDR1 and CDR2 sequences are SEHNR and FQNEAQ (reference sequence). CDR3 length equals 13 residues. The V segment lost 5 bases and the J segment 5 bases; nucleotides outside the gene matches: 4. The CDR3 DNA reads TGTGCCAGCAGCAAGGACAGGGAATATGGCTACACCTTC. This encodes CASSKDREYGYTF.

The genes are TRBV18 and TRBJ2-2; D is unresolved. The V gene's germline CDR1 is KGHSH and CDR2 LQKENI. CDR3 size: 14 residues. Trimming took 4 bases from V and 3 from J, leaving 9 bases between them. CDR3: CASSQVGDTGELFF. The CDR3 nucleotides read TGTGCCAGCTCACAAGTTGGAGACACCGGGGAGCTGTTTTTT.

This sequence joins TRBV4-2 and TRBJ2-1, with TRBD2 matching over 12 bases. Per germline, CDR1 LGHNA and CDR2 YNFKEQ. The CDR3 sequence is 19 residues long. Unmatched junction bases numbered 9, after V lost 0 bases and J lost 3 bases. As DNA, the CDR3 is TGTGCCAGCAGCCAAGAAGGGCTAGCGGGAGGGAAATTCTACAATGAGCAGTTCTTC. Residues: CASSQEGLAGGKFYNEQFF.

This chain links TRBV5-5 with TRBJ2-2, with TRBD2 as a possible D gene (6 bases). The CDR3 has 15 amino acids. V was trimmed by 4 bases and J by 6 bases, leaving 16 bases between them. Germline V lookup: CDR1 SGHKS, CDR2 YYEKEE (reference sequence). This CDR3 reads CASSAGTAPAGELFF. CDR3 DNA: TGTGCCAGCAGCGCCGGGACTGCACCCGCCGGGGAGCTGTTTTTT.

The sample holds a few counts of this clone. This rearrangement joins TRBV4-1 to TRBJ2-2; tentatively, D is TRBD1 (5 bases). With 2 bases removed from V and 0 bases from J, the gap between germline ends came to 13 bases. Per the germline V gene, CDR1 is MGHRA and CDR2 is YSYEKL. The CDR3 runs to 17 residues. The CDR3 region is CASSQFVDITNTGELFF. In DNA form, the CDR3 reads TGCGCCAGCAGCCAATTTGTGGACATCACGAACACCGGGGAGCTGTTTTTT.

The rearrangement uses TRBV6-1 and TRBJ1-1; D not certain. V was trimmed by 1 base and J by 2 bases, leaving 17 bases between them. Germline values: CDR1 MNHNS, CDR2 SASEGT. CDR3 length: 17 amino acids. CDR3 sequence: CASSEVGGIFPNTEAFF. Here the CDR3 DNA reads TGTGCCAGCAGTGAAGTGGGAGGGATCTTCCCTAACACTGAAGCTTTCTTT.

This clone was seen a single time. The rearrangement links TRBV6-5 to TRBJ1-6; D is possibly TRBD1 (6 bases). Deletions cut 5 bases from V and 9 bases from J, with 17 bases between. This CDR3 has 15 amino acids. Germline V gene data show CDR1 as MNHEY and CDR2 as SVGAGI. In DNA, the CDR3 is TGTGCCAGCAGTCCCCAAACAGGGATGAGTTCACCCCTCCACTTT. Encoded protein: CASSPQTGMSSPLHF.

This CDR3 is CASSLAAAGGYEQYF. In nucleotides, the CDR3 is TGTGCCAGCAGCTTAGCGGCAGCAGGGGGCTACGAGCAGTACTTC. The gene calls are TRBV7-2 and TRBJ2-7; 7 bases map to TRBD1. The J segment lost 3 bases and the V segment lost 0 bases, leaving 5 bases of the junction unmatched. The CDR3 has 15 residues. Germline loops: CDR1 SGHTA, CDR2 FQGNSA. Supplemented by reference TRBV7-2 and TRBJ2-7, the full variable domain reads GAGVSQSPSNKVTEKGKDVELRCDPISGHTALYWYRQSLGQGLEFLIYFQGNSAPDKSGLPSDRFSAERTGGSVSTLTIQRTQQEDSAVYLCASSLAAAGGYEQYFGPGTRLTVT.

The chain combines TRBV5-4 with TRBJ2-5; D perhaps matches TRBD2 (6 bases). CDR1 SGHNT and CDR2 YYREEE come from the germline V gene (reference sequence). This CDR3 comprises 14 residues. The CDR3 loop is CAYLLGREKETQYF. Written as DNA, the CDR3 is TGTGCGTACCTCTTGGGGCGGGAAAAAGAGACCCAGTACTTC.

The V call is TRBV12-3 or TRBV12-4, the J call TRBJ2-5, with TRBD2 identical over 13 bases. V lost 6 bases, J lost 5 bases, and 0 bases stayed unmatched. The CDR3 has 13 residues. The DNA of the CDR3 is TGTGCCAGCAGGGGACTAGCGGGGGAGACCCAGTACTTC. Protein: CASRGLAGETQYF.

The gene calls are TRBV7-6 and TRBJ2-3, with 8 bases matching TRBD2. The CDR3 totals 18 residues. V lost 3 bases to trimming and J lost 0 bases; unmatched junction nucleotides: 11. Per the germline V gene, CDR1 is SGHVS and CDR2 is FNYEAQ. The CDR3 region has the DNA TGTGCCAGCAGCTTTGCGGGGGGCTCAGCCTCTAGCACAGATACGCAGTATTTT. It is translated as CASSFAGGSASSTDTQYF.

J is TRBJ1-1 and V is TRBV5-1, with D possibly matching TRBD1 (6 bases). CDR3 size: 13 residues. The V and J ends lost 4 bases and 8 bases respectively, with 15 bases between them. Per germline, CDR1 SGHRS and CDR2 YFSETQ. CDR3 region: CASSGGSAGEAFF. CDR3 bases: TGCGCCAGCAGCGGGGGCTCGGCCGGAGAAGCTTTCTTT.

The J gene is TRBJ2-7, the V gene TRBV4-1, with D possibly matching TRBD2 (5 bases). This CDR3 comprises 15 residues. V dropped 1 base and J dropped 0 bases, with 10 bases sitting between them. CDR1 MGHRA and CDR2 YSYEKL come from the germline V gene. Here the CDR3 reads CASSQVLGSSYEQYF. The CDR3 DNA follows: TGCGCCAGCAGCCAAGTACTTGGGAGCTCCTACGAGCAGTACTTC.

The V gene is TRBV5-6, the J gene TRBJ2-1, with 11 bases lining up with TRBD2. Germline V gene lookup returns CDR1 SGHDT and CDR2 YYEEEE. V lost 2 bases to trimming and J lost 6 bases; unmatched junction nucleotides: 4. CDR3 size: 15 residues. The CDR3 DNA reads as TGTGCCAGCAGCTTAATTAGCGGGGGGGTCAATGAGCAGTTCTTC. Encoded protein: CASSLISGGVNEQFF.

The J gene is TRBJ1-2, the V gene TRBV24-1; 7 bases are shared with TRBD1. The germline V gene encodes CDR1 KGHDR and CDR2 SFDVKD. The CDR3 is 12 residues long. V shed 6 bases, J shed 4 bases, and the junction held 1 base outside the gene matches. The CDR3 bases are TGTGCCACCAGTCAGGGGGGCTATGGCTACACCTTC. Translating gives CATSQGGYGYTF.

This rearrangement joins TRBV25-1 to TRBJ1-1; no clear D. The CDR3 spans 13 residues. V lost 0 bases to trimming and J lost 3 bases, with 5 bases between them. CDR1 MGHDK and CDR2 SYGVNS come from the germline V gene. The CDR3 nucleotides read TGTGCCAGCAGTGAATACACTTACACTGAAGCTTTCTTT. This encodes CASSEYTYTEAFF.

V usage is TRBV4-1 and J usage is TRBJ1-2; 10 nucleotides match TRBD1. The junction had 6 bases not matched to a gene; V was cut back by 4 bases and J by 10 bases. Germline lookup yields CDR1 MGHRA and CDR2 YSYEKL. The CDR3 totals 13 residues. This chain's CDR3 is CASSRGDRGDYTF. The CDR3 DNA is TGCGCCAGCAGCCGAGGGGACAGGGGAGACTACACCTTC.

V gene TRBV5-1 combines with J gene TRBJ2-3; possible D gene TRBD2, 6 bases. V was trimmed by 4 bases and J by 10 bases, leaving 16 bases between them. The V gene's germline CDR1 is SGHRS and CDR2 YFSETQ. CDR3 size: 13 residues. The CDR3 loop reads CASSPGDGLAQYF. CDR3 coding DNA: TGCGCCAGCAGCCCGGGGGACGGGTTAGCGCAGTATTTT.

A remark on this clone: The sample contains more than one DNA sequence encoding this CDR3. The chain recombines TRBV3-1 (or the pseudogene TRBV3-2) with TRBJ2-5; perhaps TRBD2 as D (5 bases). The CDR3 is 14 amino acids. The V end was cut by 2 bases, the J end by 2 bases, with 9 bases between. Germline loops: CDR1 LGHDT, CDR2 YNNKEL (reference sequence). This CDR3 is CASSQRGSQETQYF. Written as DNA, the CDR3 is TGTGCCAGCAGCCAACGGGGATCTCAAGAGACCCAGTACTTC.